The 31 T cell receptor beta chains below were found in one sample sequenced in a study of blood T cell repertoires in COVID-19. Only in-frame clones appear in the TCRdb table, and some are missing; sequencing was by immunoSEQ multiplex PCR. This sample has approximately 210,000 clones, with 85% to 90% found just once. Sequencing was performed on peripheral blood. These TCRs come from a woman between 65 and 79 years old with acute or convalescent COVID-19.

The V gene is TRBV5-6, the J gene TRBJ1-5, with D perhaps TRBD1 (6 bases). The length of the CDR3 is 19 residues. Trimming removed 1 base from V and 4 bases from J, with 24 bases in between. CDR1 and CDR2 from the germline V gene are SGHDT and YYEEEE. The CDR3 DNA sequence: TGTGCCAGCAGCTTGTCTCCCACGAACAGGGCGGTAAGGAATCAGCCCCAGCATTTT. This codes for CASSLSPTNRAVRNQPQHF.

The gene calls are TRBV5-6 and TRBJ2-4; 8 nucleotides match TRBD1. The J segment lost 7 bases and the V segment lost 4 bases, leaving 13 bases of the junction unmatched. The V gene's germline CDR1 is SGHDT and CDR2 YYEEEE. The CDR3 is 16 residues long. As DNA, the CDR3 is TGTGCCAGCAGCGTCCAGGGGGCGCCGGGTGGTAACATTCAGTACTTC. This translates into CASSVQGAPGGNIQYF.

The chain uses TRBV7-3 and TRBJ2-7, with 10 bases lining up with TRBD2. Germline values: CDR1 SGHTA, CDR2 FQGTGA. The length of the CDR3 is 15 residues. V shed 2 bases and J 5 bases; nucleotides not matched to a gene: 6. Here the CDR3 DNA reads TGTGCCAGCAGCTTACTAGCGGGAGCAGGCCACGAGCAGTACTTC. Protein product: CASSLLAGAGHEQYF.

J is TRBJ1-5 and V is TRBV5-1; tentative D call: TRBD1 (5 bases). Trimming took off 0 bases at V and 3 bases at J, with 10 bases between the two ends. CDR3 length: 15 residues. Looked up from germline, CDR1 is SGHRS and CDR2 is YFSETQ. CDR3 in amino acids: CASSLGQNFNQPQHF. Written as DNA, the CDR3 is TGCGCCAGCAGCTTGGGACAGAACTTCAATCAGCCCCAGCATTTT. Combining the CDR3 with reference TRBV5-1 and TRBJ1-5 gives the whole variable domain KAGVTQTPRYLIKTRGQQVTLSCSPISGHRSVSWYQQTPGQGLQFLFEYFSETQRNKGNFPGRFSGRQFSNSRSEMNVSTLELGDSALYLCASSLGQNFNQPQHFGDGTRLSIL.

The chain has TRBV18 and TRBJ1-2; tentatively, D is TRBD1 (6 bases). CDR3 length equals 13 residues. V was pared by 2 bases and J by 8 bases, with 12 bases between. Germline values: CDR1 KGHSH, CDR2 LQKENI. CDR3 DNA sequence: TGTGCCAGCTCACCAAAGGCAGGGGAAGGCTACACCTTC. This translates into CASSPKAGEGYTF.

This chain connects TRBV11-2 to TRBJ1-1; D is ambiguous. Deletions cut 5 bases from V and 8 bases from J, with 15 bases between. The CDR3 consists of 13 residues. Germline CDR1 reads SGHAT; CDR2 reads FQNNGV. CDR3: CASSPPGRREAFF. The CDR3, as DNA: TGTGCCAGCAGCCCCCCTGGGAGGCGAGAAGCTTTCTTT.

This clone was seen only a few times. The sample carries other DNA sequences with the same CDR3. The rearrangement joins TRBV2 to TRBJ1-3; D gene ambiguous. CDR3 size: 12 residues. Germline V gives CDR1 SNHLY, CDR2 FYNNEI. V dropped 9 bases and J dropped 0 bases, with 6 bases sitting between them. The CDR3 sequence is CASRSSGNTIYF. CDR3 in DNA: TGTGCCAGTCGTAGCTCTGGAAACACCATATATTTT. Complete variable domain (other parts from reference TRBV2 and TRBJ1-3): EPEVTQTPSHQVTQMGQEVILRCVPISNHLYFYWYRQILGQKVEFLVSFYNNEISEKSEIFDDQFSVERPDGSNFTLKIRSTKLEDSAMYFCASRSSGNTIYFGEGSWLTVV.

This chain uses TRBV5-8 with TRBJ1-5; 12 nucleotides align to TRBD1. Germline V gene lookup returns CDR1 SGHTS and CDR2 YDEGEE. V trimming: 4 bases; J trimming: 6 bases; junction bases outside the gene matches: 5. The CDR3 is 15 amino acids. The CDR3 loop reads CASSLGDRGRQPQHF. The CDR3 DNA reads as TGTGCCAGCAGCCTGGGGGACAGGGGGCGTCAGCCCCAGCATTTT.

The chain is built from TRBV5-1 and TRBJ1-1; possibly TRBD1 for D (6 bases). Germline CDR1 reads SGHRS; CDR2 reads YFSETQ. Trimming shortened V by 0 bases and J by 11 bases, and 11 bases separated the two germline ends. CDR3 length equals 12 residues. In DNA form, the CDR3 reads TGCGCCAGCAGCTTGGTCGCAGGGGCCGCTTTCTTT. It translates to CASSLVAGAAFF.

A single count supports this clone. V gene TRBV12-3 or TRBV12-4 combines with J gene TRBJ1-5; the match to TRBD1 covers 7 bases. V shed 6 bases and J 6 bases; nucleotides not matched to a gene: 5. The CDR3 sequence is 13 residues long. CDR3 nucleotides: TGTGCCAGCAGCAGACAGGGAGGTCAGCCCCAGCATTTT. Residues: CASSRQGGQPQHF.

Notes on this clone: One end of the junction is discordant with germline, which a read error may explain. The chain couples TRBV7-7 to TRBJ2-5; TRBD1 aligns across 9 bases. This CDR3 region has 16 residues. The V gene's germline CDR1 is SSHAT and CDR2 FNYEAQ (reference sequence). The CDR3 here is CASSLRTGQGQETQYF. Here the CDR3 DNA reads TGTGCTAGCAGCTTAAGGACTGGACAGGGGCAAGAGACCCAGTACTTC.

Many counts were recorded for this clone. This chain uses TRBV7-2 with TRBJ2-2, with TRBD2 matching over 7 bases. This CDR3 comprises 18 residues. CDR1 and CDR2 from the germline V gene are SGHTA and FQGNSA. V trimming: 5 bases; J trimming: 1 base; junction bases outside the gene matches: 13. CDR3 amino acids: CASSLRHVLAVNTGELFF. The CDR3, as DNA: TGTGCCAGCAGCCTTCGACACGTTCTAGCGGTGAACACCGGGGAGCTGTTTTTT. The full variable domain, rest sourced from reference TRBV7-2 and TRBJ2-2, is GAGVSQSPSNKVTEKGKDVELRCDPISGHTALYWYRQSLGQGLEFLIYFQGNSAPDKSGLPSDRFSAERTGGSVSTLTIQRTQQEDSAVYLCASSLRHVLAVNTGELFFGEGSRLTVL.

The rearrangement uses TRBV7-2 and TRBJ2-7; 7 bases match TRBD2. Looked up from germline, CDR1 is SGHTA and CDR2 is FQGNSA. V trimming: 5 bases; J trimming: 2 bases; junction bases outside the gene matches: 6. CDR3 length: 14 amino acids. The chain's CDR3 is CASSRGRSTYEQYF. Written as DNA, the CDR3 is TGTGCCAGCAGCCGCGGGAGATCGACCTACGAGCAGTACTTC.

The V call is TRBV7-2, the J call TRBJ2-5, with 10 bases matching TRBD2. Germline trimming cut 3 bases from V and 2 bases from J; bases unmatched to any gene: 6. Germline CDR1 and CDR2: SGHTA and FQGNSA. The CDR3 covers 16 residues. CDR3 residues: CASSFFLAGAQETQYF. The CDR3, as DNA: TGTGCCAGCAGCTTTTTCCTAGCGGGAGCTCAAGAGACCCAGTACTTC.

The chain's CDR3 is CASSPGTSNQPQHF. As DNA, the CDR3 is TGTGCCAGCAGCCCTGGGACAAGCAATCAGCCCCAGCATTTT. The V call is TRBV7-8, the J call TRBJ1-5; a possible D gene is TRBD1 (6 bases). V gave up 5 bases and J gave up 1 base, with 9 bases separating them. CDR1 and CDR2 from the germline V gene are SGHVS and FQNEAQ. The CDR3 extends over 14 amino acids. Full variable domain (outside the CDR3, taken from reference TRBV7-8 and TRBJ1-5): GAGVSQSPRYKVAKRGQDVALRCDPISGHVSLFWYQQALGQGPEFLTYFQNEAQLDKSGLPSDRFFAERPEGSVSTLKIQRTQQEDSAVYLCASSPGTSNQPQHFGDGTRLSIL.

This rearrangement joins TRBV11-2 to TRBJ1-4, with 8 positions matching TRBD1. Germline lookup yields CDR1 SGHAT and CDR2 FQNNGV. CDR3 length equals 14 residues. With 0 bases clipped from V and 8 bases from J, the junction kept 2 bases outside the gene matches. The CDR3 protein is CASSLETGAEKLFF. CDR3 sequence (DNA): TGTGCCAGCAGCTTAGAGACAGGGGCGGAAAAACTGTTTTTT.

The chain joins TRBV19 to TRBJ2-2, with TRBD1 matching 7 bases. This CDR3 spans 16 amino acids. J was trimmed by 4 bases and V by 4 bases; bases with no gene match: 9. Germline V gives CDR1 LNHDA, CDR2 SQIVND (reference sequence). CDR3 DNA: TGTGCCAGTAGTACCTCCGGGACAGTCCTCACCGGGGAGCTGTTTTTT. Translated: CASSTSGTVLTGELFF.

V gene TRBV6-5 combines with J gene TRBJ1-5; 7 bases match TRBD1. Trimming at V came to 7 bases and at J to 5 bases, leaving 11 bases not matched to a gene. From germline, CDR1 is MNHEY and CDR2 SVGAGI. The CDR3 length is 15 residues. CDR3 loop: CASISSGTEDQPQHF. The CDR3 coding sequence is TGTGCCAGCATTTCTTCCGGGACAGAAGATCAGCCCCAGCATTTT.

The V gene is TRBV5-1, the J gene TRBJ2-5; 8 positions match TRBD1. The CDR3 is made up of 16 amino acids. Per the germline V gene, CDR1 is SGHRS and CDR2 is YFSETQ. V lost 0 bases, J lost 2 bases, and 6 bases stayed unmatched. The CDR3 spells CASSLAGQGLQETQYF. The CDR3 DNA reads as TGCGCCAGCAGCTTGGCAGGACAGGGCCTACAAGAGACCCAGTACTTC.

The J gene is TRBJ1-1, the V gene TRBV11-2, with a weak D call TRBD1 (6 bases). The germline V and J ends were trimmed by 2 bases and 1 base, with 8 bases remaining between them. Germline values: CDR1 SGHAT, CDR2 FQNNGV. This CDR3 has 14 residues. DNA for the CDR3: TGTGCCAGCAGCTTACGCAGGGGGAACACTGAAGCTTTCTTT. Translation: CASSLRRGNTEAFF.

This clone has a handful of counts. V gene TRBV11-3 combines with J gene TRBJ2-1; TRBD2 agrees at 9 bases. The CDR3 has 14 residues. V was pared by 9 bases and J by 7 bases, with 10 bases of the junction left unmatched. Germline CDR1 and CDR2: SGHNT and YENEEA. CDR3 amino acids: CARLLTSGNNEQFF. CDR3 bases: TGTGCCAGGCTACTGACTAGCGGAAATAATGAGCAGTTCTTC.

This chain joins TRBV7-8 and TRBJ2-2; D is unclear. Germline lookup yields CDR1 SGHVS and CDR2 FQNEAQ. V was pared by 8 bases and J by 4 bases, with 14 bases between. The CDR3 extends over 14 amino acids. The CDR3 DNA follows: TGTGCCAGCGCGAAGGAGAGGCTCACCGGGGAGCTGTTTTTT. Its protein is CASAKERLTGELFF.

Only a few counts were recorded for this clone. The rearrangement uses TRBV29-1 and TRBJ2-7; TRBD1 aligns across 7 bases. CDR1 is SQVTM and CDR2 is ANQGSEA in the germline V gene. The CDR3 spans 12 residues. Trimming cost V 7 bases and J 8 bases; bases outside gene matches: 11. The DNA of the CDR3 is TGCAGCGCACAGGGGCCCGCCGGTAAGCAGTACTTC. It yields the protein CSAQGPAGKQYF.

This chain joins TRBV19 and TRBJ2-5; 10 nucleotides align to TRBD1. Germline values: CDR1 LNHDA, CDR2 SQIVND (reference sequence). Germline trimming cut 5 bases from V and 5 bases from J; bases unmatched to any gene: 8. The CDR3 extends over 15 amino acids. In DNA form, the CDR3 reads TGTGCCAGTAGTGCCCCGACAGGGGGCACGGAGACCCAGTACTTC. Its protein product is CASSAPTGGTETQYF.

The genes are TRBV9 and TRBJ2-2; 8 bases are a match to TRBD2. Germline V gene lookup returns CDR1 SGDLS and CDR2 YYNGEE. This CDR3 has 16 residues. With 0 bases clipped from V and 2 bases from J, the junction kept 3 bases outside the gene matches. CDR3: CASSVGLAGNTGELFF. CDR3 nucleotide sequence: TGTGCCAGCAGCGTAGGGTTAGCGGGAAACACCGGGGAGCTGTTTTTT.

This chain connects TRBV7-6 to TRBJ2-3; the D gene is possibly TRBD2 (5 bases). The CDR3 is made up of 13 amino acids. Trimming shortened V by 2 bases and J by 8 bases, and 11 bases separated the two germline ends. The germline CDR1 and CDR2 sequences are SGHVS and FNYEAQ. In nucleotides, the CDR3 is TGTGCCAGCAGCTTAATGGAAGAGGGTACGCAGTATTTT. This encodes CASSLMEEGTQYF.

In its sample, this clone was seen a few times. The genes are TRBV18 and TRBJ1-1, with a tentative D call TRBD1 (6 bases). The V end lost 4 bases, the J end lost 1 base, and 7 bases lay between the germline ends. The CDR3 consists of 13 residues. CDR1 and CDR2 (germline): KGHSH, LQKENI. The CDR3 region is CASSQGQNTEAFF. CDR3 DNA sequence: TGTGCCAGCTCACAGGGACAGAACACTGAAGCTTTCTTT. Full variable domain (rest looked up from reference TRBV18 and TRBJ1-1): NAGVMQNPRHLVRRRGQEARLRCSPMKGHSHVYWYRQLPEEGLKFMVYLQKENIIDESGMPKERFSAEFPKEGPSILRIQQVVRGDSAAYFCASSQGQNTEAFFGQGTRLTVV.

This clone was picked up a small number of times. CDR3 nucleotides: TGCGCCAGCAGTGAGTTGGCCGGGACAGTGAACACTGAAGCTTTCTTT. Its protein product is CASSELAGTVNTEAFF. The chain joins TRBV10-2 to TRBJ1-1; 7 nucleotides match TRBD1. Germline-derived CDR1 and CDR2 are WSHSY and SAAADI. The V and J ends lost 1 base and 0 bases, in that order; junction bases with no gene match: 5. The CDR3 runs 16 residues.

V usage is TRBV7-8 and J usage is TRBJ2-3, with a possible D match to TRBD2 (6 bases). The V gene's germline CDR1 is SGHVS and CDR2 FQNEAQ. Trimming removed 2 bases at V and 2 bases at J, with 11 bases between. The CDR3 consists of 15 residues. The CDR3 bases are TGTGCCAGCAGCTTATTTCGCGGGGTCACAGATACGCAGTATTTT. Translating gives CASSLFRGVTDTQYF.

The rearrangement uses TRBV10-3 and TRBJ2-1, with 10 bases fitting TRBD1. V trimming: 6 bases; J trimming: 7 bases; junction bases outside the gene matches: 3. Germline V gives CDR1 ENHRY, CDR2 SYGVKD. This CDR3 comprises 13 residues. CDR3 coding DNA: TGTGCCATCAGCGGGACAGGGGAGAATGAGCAGTTCTTC. As protein: CAISGTGENEQFF.

As DNA, the CDR3 is TGTGCCAGCAGTGACGGGGGGAACACTGAAGCTTTCTTT. This translates into CASSDGGNTEAFF. V usage is TRBV6-6 and J usage is TRBJ1-1; possibly TRBD1 for D (5 bases). There are 13 residues in the CDR3. Germline CDR1 is MNHNY and CDR2 is SVGAGI (reference sequence). Trimming left V 5 bases short and J 1 base short, with 8 bases between.